Below are 2 T cell receptor beta chains sequenced from a single sample in a study of identical twins. TCRdb re-analysed the 5' RACE reads in MiXCR, keeping a single row per CDR3 protein. The sample records some 730,000 distinct CDR3 sequences, around a sixth being singletons. The data also belong to a second study, concerning T cells expressing NK-cell markers.

The sequencing input was PBMCs. The receptors derive from a woman aged 18 to 35 in good health.

The V call is TRBV10-3, the J call TRBJ2-2; D call uncertain. Germline V gene lookup returns CDR1 ENHRY and CDR2 SYGVKD. V was trimmed by 4 bases and J by 7 bases, leaving 4 bases between them. The CDR3 has 11 amino acids. The chain's CDR3 is CAISASGELFF. As DNA, the CDR3 is TGTGCCATCAGTGCTAGCGGGGAGCTGTTTTTT.

This clonotype appeared many times. The chain combines TRBV7-2 with TRBJ2-1; D is ambiguous. Germline CDR1 is SGHTA and CDR2 is FQGNSA. V dropped 1 base and J dropped 6 bases, with 10 bases sitting between them. The CDR3 consists of 14 residues. DNA for the CDR3: TGTGCCAGCAGCTTAGGGTCTAGGTTCAATGAGCAGTTCTTC. Translated: CASSLGSRFNEQFF.